This entry features one TCR beta chain sequence. What it recognizes is unknown. Data came from immunoSEQ multiplex PCR; TCRdb stores just in-frame clones and leaves some out. The table lists approximately 52,000 clones, roughly nine tenths of them singletons. Trimming stripped 6 bases from V and 5 bases from J, with 13 bases between. Germline-derived CDR1 and CDR2 are SGHVS and FQNEAQ. This CDR3 spans 13 amino acids. Time point given: cycle 4 day 1 (C4D1), after around six weeks of nivolumab. Every patient relapsed after autologous stem cell transplantation, and brentuximab vedotin exposure varied. Under best response, outcomes were complete response, partial response or progressive disease. This specimen comes from a study of PD-1 blockade in classical Hodgkin lymphoma. Study results and limitations: Diminished baseline TCR diversity has been reported in newly diagnosed patients relative to healthy donors. Prior to therapy, complete responders displayed diversity much like that of newly diagnosed patients.

This chain links TRBV7-8 with TRBJ1-2; D possibly corresponds to TRBD1 (6 bases). This receptor was identified in a human donor with classical Hodgkin lymphoma. The source material was peripheral blood mononuclear cells (PBMCs), sampled before the fourth cycle of nivolumab. In DNA, the CDR3 is TGTGCCAGCAGTCAAGGGGGGAGGTATGGCTACACCTTC. Translation gives CASSQGGRYGYTF.